The next 26 T cell receptor beta chains were all read from a single sample in a study of T-cell memory formation after mild COVID-19. TCRdb re-called the 5' RACE reads through MiXCR, storing one row per CDR3 protein. The sample lists 150,000 to 200,000 distinct CDR3 sequences, about an eighth occurring once. Sequenced: PBMCs or a T cell subset sorted from them (not recorded which). The receptors shown here come from a man aged 18 to 30 who had mild COVID-19 (a few samples of this study predate the infection). Cell type and time point are not known.

In its sample, this clonotype was seen a few times. This chain uses TRBV5-1 with TRBJ1-1, with 10 bases that match TRBD1. V shed 4 bases, J shed 5 bases, and the junction held 5 bases outside the gene matches. Germline-derived CDR1 and CDR2 are SGHRS and YFSETQ. This CDR3 is built from 14 residues. CDR3 sequence reads: CASSRDRGTTEAFF. The DNA for the CDR3 is TGCGCCAGCAGCCGGGACAGGGGAACGACTGAAGCTTTCTTT.

J is TRBJ2-4 and V is TRBV30; 8 positions match TRBD1. With 2 bases clipped from V and 3 bases from J, the junction kept 3 bases outside the gene matches. This CDR3 is built from 14 residues. Germline CDR1 GTSNPN, CDR2 SVGIG (reference sequence). This CDR3 is CAWSITGGKNIQYF. Here the CDR3 DNA reads TGTGCCTGGAGTATTACAGGGGGCAAAAACATTCAGTACTTC.

In this sample, this clonotype turned up many times. The V gene is TRBV19, the J gene TRBJ2-3; D unclear. V was shortened by 5 bases and J by 4 bases, with 10 bases between the two germline ends. The CDR3 has 13 amino acids. Germline V lookup: CDR1 LNHDA, CDR2 SQIVND (reference sequence). The CDR3 bases are TGTGCCAGTAGTCGGCTAGTGGCAGATACGCAGTATTTT. The encoded protein is CASSRLVADTQYF. Complete variable domain (other parts from reference TRBV19 and TRBJ2-3): DGGITQSPKYLFRKEGQNVTLSCEQNLNHDAMYWYRQDPGQGLRLIYYSQIVNDFQKGDIAEGYSVSREKKESFPLTVTSAQKNPTAFYLCASSRLVADTQYFGPGTRLTVL.

The V call is TRBV20-1, the J call TRBJ2-7, with 9 bases matching TRBD2. This CDR3 region has 14 residues. The germline gives CDR1 DFQATT, CDR2 SNEGSKA (reference sequence). With 4 bases clipped from V and 6 bases from J, the junction kept 10 bases outside the gene matches. The CDR3: CSATNLAGGLEQYF. The CDR3, as DNA: TGCAGTGCTACCAACTTGGCGGGGGGGCTCGAGCAGTACTTC.

This clonotype turned up a few times. CDR3 protein: CASSGRRWRADEQFF. CDR3 nucleotides: TGTGCCAGCAGCGGGAGGCGATGGAGGGCCGATGAGCAGTTCTTC. V usage is TRBV5-6 and J usage is TRBJ2-1, with D possibly TRBD2 on 6 matching bases. V was shortened by 4 bases and J by 8 bases, with 19 bases between the two germline ends. The germline V gene encodes CDR1 SGHDT and CDR2 YYEEEE. The CDR3 sequence is 15 residues long.

A few counts support this clonotype. The chain joins TRBV7-3 to TRBJ2-2; a weak D match, TRBD2 (5 bases). Germline V gene sequence: CDR1 SGHTA, CDR2 FQGTGA. Trimming took off 4 bases at V and 5 bases at J, with 11 bases between the two ends. This CDR3 contains 14 residues. The CDR3 nucleotides are TGTGCCAGCAGCTCTTCATCGGGAACCGGGGAGCTGTTTTTT. It yields the protein CASSSSSGTGELFF.

This clonotype was counted only a few times. This chain connects TRBV5-1 to TRBJ1-3; D is uncertain. Trimming shortened V by 5 bases and J by 0 bases, and 15 bases separated the two germline ends. Germline V gives CDR1 SGHRS, CDR2 YFSETQ. The CDR3 length is 16 residues. CDR3 bases: TGCGCCAGCAGGTTCGGCAATCCGAGCTCTGGAAACACCATATATTTT. This gives the protein CASRFGNPSSGNTIYF. The whole variable domain, remainder taken from reference TRBV5-1 and TRBJ1-3, is KAGVTQTPRYLIKTRGQQVTLSCSPISGHRSVSWYQQTPGQGLQFLFEYFSETQRNKGNFPGRFSGRQFSNSRSEMNVSTLELGDSALYLCASRFGNPSSGNTIYFGEGSWLTVV.

The chain combines TRBV7-2 with TRBJ1-2, with a possible D match to TRBD1 (5 bases). The CDR3 sequence is 13 residues long. CDR1 is SGHTA and CDR2 is FQGNSA in the germline V gene. Trimming cost V 7 bases and J 4 bases, with 13 bases left between them. This chain's CDR3 is CASTPKRGYGYTF. CDR3 DNA: TGTGCCAGCACCCCCAAGAGGGGCTATGGCTACACCTTC. The full variable domain, with the rest looked up from reference TRBV7-2 and TRBJ1-2, is GAGVSQSPSNKVTEKGKDVELRCDPISGHTALYWYRQSLGQGLEFLIYFQGNSAPDKSGLPSDRFSAERTGGSVSTLTIQRTQQEDSAVYLCASTPKRGYGYTFGSGTRLTVV.

The chain employs TRBV20-1 and TRBJ1-1; unclear D gene. The V end lost 0 bases, the J end lost 5 bases, and 22 bases lay between the germline ends. The CDR3 is 17 residues long. Looked up from germline, CDR1 is DFQATT and CDR2 is SNEGSKA (reference sequence). The CDR3 DNA is TGCAGTGCTAGAGATATTTCCCTGGCGTACTGGGAGACTGAAGCTTTCTTT. Protein sequence: CSARDISLAYWETEAFF.

The rearrangement links TRBV6-1 to TRBJ2-3; TRBD2 might be the D (6 bases). The germline V gene encodes CDR1 MNHNS and CDR2 SASEGT. This CDR3 spans 15 amino acids. Deletions cut 10 bases from V and 2 bases from J, with 19 bases between. The CDR3 DNA follows: TGTGCCAACCAACGAGTGTGGGACTTCACAGATACGCAGTATTTT. It specifies CANQRVWDFTDTQYF.

This clonotype was found a few times. The chain is built from TRBV5-1 and TRBJ2-5; weak D call: TRBD2 (7 bases). This CDR3 spans 13 amino acids. V was cut by 4 bases and J by 4 bases, with 11 bases left in between. CDR1 and CDR2 (germline): SGHRS, YFSETQ. The chain's CDR3 is CASSGGGRETQYF. The CDR3 DNA is TGCGCCAGCAGCGGGGGGGGCCGAGAGACCCAGTACTTC.

This chain connects TRBV12-3 or TRBV12-4 to TRBJ1-6; a possible D gene is TRBD1 (5 bases). V was cut by 3 bases and J by 9 bases, with 12 bases left in between. The length of the CDR3 is 14 residues. The chain's CDR3 is CASSFIGEGSPLHF. The CDR3 DNA reads TGTGCCAGCAGTTTTATAGGGGAGGGTTCACCCCTCCACTTT.

This sequence joins TRBV9 and TRBJ1-1, with D uncertain. Germline CDR1 is SGDLS and CDR2 is YYNGEE. V was clipped by 0 bases and J by 5 bases, with 8 bases between them. CDR3 size: 13 residues. The CDR3 here is CASSVEFWTEAFF. Written as DNA, the CDR3 is TGTGCCAGCAGCGTAGAATTTTGGACTGAAGCTTTCTTT.

This clonotype was counted only a few times. The chain couples TRBV28 to TRBJ2-6; maybe TRBD1 (6 bases). CDR3 length equals 15 residues. V was shortened by 5 bases and J by 2 bases, with 10 bases between the two germline ends. Germline CDR1 MDHEN, CDR2 SYDVKM. CDR3 DNA: TGTGCCAGCAGTCTACAGGGAACTGGGGCCAACGTCCTGACTTTC. Amino acid sequence: CASSLQGTGANVLTF.

This clonotype was seen more than once but under ten times. The chain joins TRBV5-1 to TRBJ2-7, with a possible D match to TRBD2 (6 bases). Germline values: CDR1 SGHRS, CDR2 YFSETQ. Trimming removed 0 bases from V and 3 bases from J, with 10 bases in between. The CDR3 has 14 amino acids. CDR3 in amino acids: CASSLGDGSYEQYV. The CDR3 bases are TGCGCCAGCAGCTTGGGGGACGGGAGCTACGAGCAGTACGTC.

The CDR3 DNA reads as TGCAGCGTTGGGGCTCGTAAAAACATTCAGTACTTC. As protein: CSVGARKNIQYF. V gene TRBV29-1 combines with J gene TRBJ2-4; D gene ambiguous. Germline V gene sequence: CDR1 SQVTM, CDR2 ANQGSEA. This CDR3 region has 12 residues. V gave up 4 bases and J gave up 4 bases, with 8 bases separating them.

This rearrangement joins TRBV10-3 to TRBJ1-1, with 8 bases aligning to TRBD1. CDR3 length: 13 amino acids. CDR1 and CDR2 from the germline V gene are ENHRY and SYGVKD. The V and J ends lost 11 bases and 0 bases, in that order; junction bases with no gene match: 5. The CDR3 DNA is TGTGCCTTAACGACAGGGGTGAACACTGAAGCTTTCTTT. Translated: CALTTGVNTEAFF.

This clonotype was seen only a few times. The chain recombines TRBV2 with TRBJ1-5; D is perhaps TRBD1 (5 bases). V was trimmed by 5 bases and J by 4 bases, leaving 15 bases between them. Germline V lookup: CDR1 SNHLY, CDR2 FYNNEI. This CDR3 comprises 15 residues. The CDR3 DNA reads as TGTGCCAGCAGTCCAGGTGGGGCCCCGAATCAGCCCCAGCATTTT. Its protein is CASSPGGAPNQPQHF.

This clonotype was observed a handful of times. This chain links TRBV4-2 with TRBJ2-3, with 7 nucleotides matching TRBD2. The J segment lost 1 base and the V segment lost 1 base, leaving 8 bases of the junction unmatched. This CDR3 contains 17 residues. Germline V CDR1 and CDR2: LGHNA, YNFKEQ. CDR3: CASSQVSSGVRTDTQYF. The CDR3 DNA follows: TGTGCCAGCAGCCAAGTCTCCAGCGGGGTGCGCACAGATACGCAGTATTTT.

The table lists this clonotype with a few counts. CDR3 in amino acids: CASSPPGMGEQYV. The CDR3 DNA is TGTGCCAGCTCACCGCCAGGTATGGGGGAGCAGTACGTC. The rearrangement uses TRBV18 and TRBJ2-7; D gene uncertain. Germline V gene lookup returns CDR1 KGHSH and CDR2 LQKENI. Trimming pared 3 bases from V and 7 bases from J, leaving 13 bases between. This CDR3 has 13 residues.

This clonotype is medium-sized. The chain uses TRBV7-2 and TRBJ2-1; TRBD2 aligns across 10 bases. The CDR3 runs to 15 residues. The V gene's germline CDR1 is SGHTA and CDR2 FQGNSA. J gave up 8 bases and V 2 bases, and 6 bases lay outside the gene matches. In DNA form, the CDR3 reads TGTGCCAGCAGCTTAAGTAGCGGGGGGCTGTATGAGCAGTTCTTC. This sequence encodes CASSLSSGGLYEQFF.

This chain links TRBV7-6 with TRBJ2-2; D assignment may be TRBD1 or TRBD2 (5 bases each). V lost 5 bases to trimming and J lost 5 bases, with 12 bases between them. Germline values: CDR1 SGHVS, CDR2 FNYEAQ. The CDR3 consists of 14 residues. The CDR3 DNA sequence: TGTGCCAGCAGCCCAGGGACGGTTACCGGGGAGCTGTTTTTT. The encoded protein is CASSPGTVTGELFF.

This clonotype has only a few counts. This chain connects TRBV6-1 to TRBJ1-5; D ambiguous. This CDR3 spans 18 amino acids. Germline assignment: CDR1 MNHNS and CDR2 SASEGT. V shed 3 bases and J shed 6 bases, with 24 bases lying between them. CDR3 sequence (DNA): TGTGCCAGCAGTGATGCAACCATTCGGTCGACCCAGGCTCAGCCCCAGCATTTT. Protein sequence: CASSDATIRSTQAQPQHF.

This clonotype was detected many times. The CDR3 protein is CASSLGIFTGELFF. CDR3 nucleotide sequence: TGTGCCAGCAGCCTCGGGATCTTCACCGGGGAGCTGTTTTTT. This chain links TRBV5-5 with TRBJ2-2, with D perhaps TRBD2 (5 bases). Germline loops: CDR1 SGHKS, CDR2 YYEKEE (reference sequence). The V gene lost 4 bases and the J gene lost 4 bases, with 11 bases spanning the gap. The CDR3 loop spans 14 amino acids.

In its sample, this clonotype was seen a few times. The V and J genes are TRBV5-1 and TRBJ2-3; D is tentatively TRBD1 or TRBD2 (5 bases each). There are 14 residues in the CDR3. The V end was cut by 8 bases, the J end by 4 bases, with 17 bases between. Germline CDR1 reads SGHRS; CDR2 reads YFSETQ. The CDR3 sequence: CASRTGPVADTQYF. DNA of the CDR3: TGCGCCAGTAGAACGGGACCCGTCGCAGATACGCAGTATTTT.

The gene calls are TRBV6-5 and TRBJ1-1; D gene uncertain. The CDR3 is made up of 12 amino acids. Trimming stripped 6 bases from V and 1 base from J, with 6 bases between. Germline V gene sequence: CDR1 MNHEY, CDR2 SVGAGI. The CDR3, as DNA: TGTGCCAGCAGGTGGGGGAACACTGAAGCTTTCTTT. Translating it yields CASRWGNTEAFF.